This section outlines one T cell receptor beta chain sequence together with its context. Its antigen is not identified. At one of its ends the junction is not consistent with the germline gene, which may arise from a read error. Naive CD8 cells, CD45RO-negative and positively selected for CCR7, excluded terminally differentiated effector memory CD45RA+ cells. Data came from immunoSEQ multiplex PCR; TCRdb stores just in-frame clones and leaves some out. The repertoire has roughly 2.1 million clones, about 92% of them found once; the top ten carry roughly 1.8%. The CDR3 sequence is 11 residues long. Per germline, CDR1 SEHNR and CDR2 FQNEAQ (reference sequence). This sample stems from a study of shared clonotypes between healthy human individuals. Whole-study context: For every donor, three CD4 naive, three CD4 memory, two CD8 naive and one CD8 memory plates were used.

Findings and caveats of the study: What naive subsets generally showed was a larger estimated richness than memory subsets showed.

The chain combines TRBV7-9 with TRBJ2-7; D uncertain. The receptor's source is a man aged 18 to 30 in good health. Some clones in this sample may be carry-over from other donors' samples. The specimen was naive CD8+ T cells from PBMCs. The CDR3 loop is CASSLSHPQFF. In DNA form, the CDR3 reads TGTGCCAGCAGCTTAAGTCACCCACAATTCTTC.